These T cell receptor beta chains were read from a single sample in a study of cytomegalovirus exposure and HLA in healthy donors. Generated by immunoSEQ multiplex PCR, the TCRdb table keeps only in-frame clones and is missing some. The data hold some 180,000 clones, with around 80% observed a single time. The sample comprised PBMCs. The origin of the receptors is a girl between 5 and 17 years old in good health and CMV-seropositive. CDR3s include the opening cysteine and the closing phenylalanine or tryptophan. The order of the fields is V gene, clone size, J gene, D gene, CDR3 DNA, CDR3 protein. A D gene is named only where the DNA matches it firmly. Not every row has a clone size; where given, it reads once, few, many or a size class.

TRBV7-8	few	TRBJ1-1	.	TGTGCCAGCAGCTTAAGATATTCGGGTGAAGCTTTCTTT	CASSLRYSGEAFF
TRBV6-5	.	TRBJ1-1	.	TGTGCCACCCGCCCTCGGGGGGTGGTGAACACTGAAGCTTTCTTT	CATRPRGVVNTEAFF
TRBV5-6	few	TRBJ2-2	TRBD2	TGTGCCAGCAGCTTCGTGGGACTAGCGGGAGTGGGGGAGCTGTTTTTT	CASSFVGLAGVGELFF
TRBV5-1	.	TRBJ2-3	TRBD1	TGCGCCAGCAGCTTGGAGACAGGGGGGTGGACAGATACGCAGTATTTT	CASSLETGGWTDTQYF
TRBV5-1	.	TRBJ2-1	TRBD2	TGCGCCAGTAGTAGCGGGAGTCATTCCTACAATGAGCAGTTCTTC	CASSSGSHSYNEQFF
TRBV10-3	.	TRBJ2-7	TRBD1	TGTGCCATCAGCCCCGGGACAGGGAATGGGGCCTACGAGCAATACTTC	CAISPGTGNGAYEQYF
TRBV4-1	few	TRBJ1-1	TRBD1	TGCGCCAGCAGCCAAGTGTATGGACAGGGGGAAGCTTTCTTT	CASSQVYGQGEAFF
TRBV7-8	.	TRBJ2-7	.	TGTGCCAGCAGCATCGCAGGTTACTCCTACGAGCAGTACTTC	CASSIAGYSYEQYF
TRBV19	few	TRBJ2-7	.	TGTGCCAGTAGTCCCTCAAACAGGATGGTCTACGAGCAGTACTTC	CASSPSNRMVYEQYF
TRBV6-6	.	TRBJ2-7	TRBD2	TGTGCCAGCAGTTTGGGGGGACTAAGCTCCTACGAGCAGTACTTC	CASSLGGLSSYEQYF
TRBV7-2	.	TRBJ2-3	.	TGTGCCAGCAGCTTAGGGGTCTACACTACAGGCGGAGATACGCAGTATTTT	CASSLGVYTTGGDTQYF
TRBV11-2	few	TRBJ2-7	TRBD2	TGTGCCAGCAGCTTAGACTGGACTAGTTACGAGCAGTACTTC	CASSLDWTSYEQYF
TRBV13	.	TRBJ2-1	TRBD2	TGTGCCAGCGCGGGAGGGCCCCCGTACAATGAGCAGTTCTTC	CASAGGPPYNEQFF
TRBV7-3	.	TRBJ1-1	TRBD1	TGTGCCAGCAGCCCAGGACAGGGGATGAACACTGAAGCTTTCTTT	CASSPGQGMNTEAFF
TRBV18	once	TRBJ2-7	.	TGTGCCAGCTCACTTCTATCTTACTCCTACGAGCAGTACTTC	CASSLLSYSYEQYF
TRBV7-2	once	TRBJ2-1	TRBD2	TGTGCCAGCAGCTTAGCCGTATCCAGCGGGGGCTACAATGAGCAGTTCTTC	CASSLAVSSGGYNEQFF
TRBV7-9	.	TRBJ2-7	.	TGTGCCAGCAGCTTAGCCCTAACGGGAGAGTACTTC	CASSLALTGEYF
TRBV7-9	.	TRBJ2-2	.	TGTGCCAGCAGCGCCGACCGGGACACTTCGAACACCGGGGAGCTGTTTTTT	CASSADRDTSNTGELFF
TRBV6-5	.	TRBJ2-7	.	TGTGCCAGCAGGTACGGAAGGGGTCCTTACTACGAGCAGTACTTC	CASRYGRGPYYEQYF
TRBV29-1	.	TRBJ2-1	TRBD1	TGCAGCGTTGAAGGTGGGACAGGGGTGAAGTTCTTC	CSVEGGTGVKFF
TRBV15	.	TRBJ1-1	.	TGTGCCACCAGCAGAGGTTCGGGGGGAGTGTCTGAAGCTTTCTTT	CATSRGSGGVSEAFF
TRBV11-2	.	TRBJ2-1	TRBD2	TGTGCCAGCAGCTTAGAGGGACTAGCGGGTAATGAGCAGTTCTTC	CASSLEGLAGNEQFF
TRBV27	.	TRBJ2-2	.	TGTGCCAGCAGTCCCTCCTACGTTTCGAACACCGGGGAGCTGTTTTTT	CASSPSYVSNTGELFF
TRBV7-9	.	TRBJ1-2	TRBD1	TGTGCCAGCAGCACTACAGGGGGACGAGTCTATGGCTACACCTTC	CASSTTGGRVYGYTF
TRBV7-2	.	TRBJ1-3	.	TGTGCCAGCAGCCCACGGAGCCCTGGAAACACCATATATTTT	CASSPRSPGNTIYF
TRBV2	.	TRBJ2-1	TRBD2	TGTGCCAGCAGTGACGGAATAGCGGGAGGACCCTACAATGAGCAGTTCTTC	CASSDGIAGGPYNEQFF
TRBV4-1	.	TRBJ2-7	.	TGCGCCAGCAGCCAAGAGGGGCCGGAGAGGTACGAGCAGTACTTC	CASSQEGPERYEQYF
TRBV6-5	.	TRBJ1-2	.	TGTGCCAGCAGTTACAGGAGGGGAGGGGGAGGCTACACCTTC	CASSYRRGGGGYTF
TRBV10-1	few	TRBJ1-2	.	TGCGCCAGCAGTCCCGGGGGTCTCCGGGGTGGCTACACCTTC	CASSPGGLRGGYTF
TRBV27	.	TRBJ2-1	.	TGTGCCAGCAGTCCGACAACAGGGAGCTCCTACAATGAGCAGTTCTTC	CASSPTTGSSYNEQFF
TRBV2	.	TRBJ2-5	TRBD1	TGTGCCAGCAGTTTGGACAGGGGGCAGGAGACCCAGTACTTC	CASSLDRGQETQYF
TRBV5-1	.	TRBJ1-1	.	TGCGCCAGCAGCTTGGGGCAGTTCCCGATGAACACTGAAGCTTTCTTT	CASSLGQFPMNTEAFF
TRBV7-9	.	TRBJ1-1	TRBD1	TGTGCCAGCAGGAAACAGGGGCTGAACACTGAAGCTTTCTTT	CASRKQGLNTEAFF
TRBV25-1	.	TRBJ2-7	TRBD2	TGTGCCAGCAGTGGGACTAGCGGGACCTATTCCTACGAGCAGTACTTC	CASSGTSGTYSYEQYF
TRBV9	.	TRBJ2-2	TRBD2	TGTGCCAGCAGCGGTATGGCTAGCGGGACCGGGGAGCTGTTTTTT	CASSGMASGTGELFF
TRBV28	.	TRBJ2-2	.	TGTGCCAGCAGGAGGGAGTCCACCGGGGAGCTGTTTTTT	CASRRESTGELFF
TRBV30	few	TRBJ1-5	.	TGTGCCTGGAGTGTACGAGGGAGGCAGCCCCAGCATTTT	CAWSVRGRQPQHF
TRBV6-1	.	TRBJ2-7	TRBD2	TGTGCCAGCAGACTAGCGGAAAGCTCCTACGAGCAGTACTTC	CASRLAESSYEQYF
TRBV18	.	TRBJ2-3	TRBD1	TGTGCCAGCTCACCGCAGGGGGTATACGTCACAGATACGCAGTATTTT	CASSPQGVYVTDTQYF